This TCR beta chain was identified during a study of TET2 disruption in CD19-targeted CAR T cells (dated by TCRdb to 2016 to 2019). As for the study more broadly: Sample numbers were set by the original clinical trial design and sample availability, with no additional inclusion criteria. General findings and caveats noted by the study authors: The conclusions about the patient's CAR T cells were based on extensive analysis of only one subject.

Per the germline V gene (reference sequence), DFQATT is the CDR1 and SNEGSKA is the CDR2. Trimming removed 2 bases from V and 3 bases from J, leaving 17 bases between the germline ends. Inclusive of the bounding cysteine and phenylalanine, the CDR3 is 16 residues long. The CDR3 was read in part: 39 bases, with the frame set at base 1. Per the publication, the treatment or condition label means: autologous CTL019 cells: CD19 CAR with 4-1BB and CD3 zeta domains. TCR zeta and 4-1BB costimulatory signaling domains were built into the CD19 CAR. T cells for CTL019 manufacturing were collected from peripheral blood by means of leukapheresis. The DNeasy Blood and Tissue Kit was used to extract genomic DNA from pre-infusion T cells, peripheral blood, or sorted post-infusion T cells. TCR beta chain deep sequencing was performed with the immunoSEQ assay. As for the original processing: Only productive TCR beta rearrangements went into calculating clonotype frequencies. Entries here come from immuneACCESS through TCRdb and include only in-frame sequences with V and J called. Some clones fail to appear in such tables; in the studies checked, an unresolved V gene covers under half of the shortfall, and the cause of the remainder is unknown. Clone size and V and J calls were adopted from that table, with D and trimming inferred from the DNA. This sample's records show roughly 26,000 clones. The top ten hold around 1.9% of the sample.

Comments on this clone: Its antigen is currently not known. The CDR3 is cut off 3 residues early in the read; its end comes from the germline J gene.

The sequence derives from a man aged 70 or older with chronic lymphocytic leukemia. The chain was built from TRBV20-1 and TRBJ2-1, with a tentative D gene TRBD1 over 6 matching bases. Source: CD8- CAR+ T cells sorted from cultured blood T cells, taken for CD19 CAR T cell therapy. The sample's cell subset or site, from its label and the paper: CD8-negative CAR-positive T cells from the infusion product. The encoded CDR3 is CSARPSQGGGYNEQFF. Incomplete CDR3 DNA: TGCAGTGCTAGACCTTCACAGGGTGGCGGCTACAATGAG.